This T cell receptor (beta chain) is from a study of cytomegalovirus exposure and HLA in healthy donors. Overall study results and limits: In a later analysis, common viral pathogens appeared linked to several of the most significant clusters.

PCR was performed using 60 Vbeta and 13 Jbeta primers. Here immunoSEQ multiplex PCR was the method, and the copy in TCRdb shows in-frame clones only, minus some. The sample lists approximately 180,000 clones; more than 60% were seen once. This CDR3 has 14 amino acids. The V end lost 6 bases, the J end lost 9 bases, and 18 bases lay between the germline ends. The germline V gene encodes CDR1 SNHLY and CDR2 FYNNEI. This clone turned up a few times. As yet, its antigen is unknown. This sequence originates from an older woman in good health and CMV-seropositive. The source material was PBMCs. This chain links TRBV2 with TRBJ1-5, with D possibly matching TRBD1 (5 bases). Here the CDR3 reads CASRTTGGDLPQHF. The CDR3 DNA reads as TGTGCCAGCAGAACTACCGGGGGTGATCTGCCCCAGCATTTT.